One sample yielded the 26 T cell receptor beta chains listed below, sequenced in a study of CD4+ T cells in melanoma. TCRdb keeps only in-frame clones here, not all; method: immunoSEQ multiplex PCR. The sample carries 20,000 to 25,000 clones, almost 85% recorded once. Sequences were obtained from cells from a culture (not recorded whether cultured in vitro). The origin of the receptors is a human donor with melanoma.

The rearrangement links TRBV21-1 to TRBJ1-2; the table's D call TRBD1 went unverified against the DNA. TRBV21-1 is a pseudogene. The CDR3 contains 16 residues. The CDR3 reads CASSKGGQGRDYGYTF. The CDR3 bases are TGTGCCAGCAGCAAAGGGGGACAGGGGAGGGACTATGGCTACACCTTC.

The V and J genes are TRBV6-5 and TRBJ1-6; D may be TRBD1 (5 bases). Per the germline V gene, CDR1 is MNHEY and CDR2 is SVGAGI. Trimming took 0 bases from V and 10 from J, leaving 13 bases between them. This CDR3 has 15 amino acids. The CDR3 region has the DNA TGTGCCAGCAGTTACTCGCGTGCAGGGAGATCACCCCTCCACTTT. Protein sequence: CASSYSRAGRSPLHF.

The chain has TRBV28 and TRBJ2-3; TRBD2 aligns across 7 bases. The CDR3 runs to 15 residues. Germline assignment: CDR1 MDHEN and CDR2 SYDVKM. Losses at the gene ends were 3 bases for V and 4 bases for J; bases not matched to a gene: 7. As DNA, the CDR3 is TGTGCCAGCAGTTTTTTGCGGGGAGGGGCAGATACGCAGTATTTT. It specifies CASSFLRGGADTQYF.

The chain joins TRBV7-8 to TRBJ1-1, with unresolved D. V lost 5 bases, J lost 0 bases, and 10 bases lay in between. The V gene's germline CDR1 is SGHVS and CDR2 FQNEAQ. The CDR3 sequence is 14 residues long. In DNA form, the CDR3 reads TGTGCCAGCAGCCCCGGTGTACTGAACACTGAAGCTTTCTTT. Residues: CASSPGVLNTEAFF. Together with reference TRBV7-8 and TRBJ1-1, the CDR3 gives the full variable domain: GAGVSQSPRYKVAKRGQDVALRCDPISGHVSLFWYQQALGQGPEFLTYFQNEAQLDKSGLPSDRFFAERPEGSVSTLKIQRTQQEDSAVYLCASSPGVLNTEAFFGQGTRLTVV.

The CDR3 DNA follows: TGTGCCAGCAGCCCTATTCTCAGACTAGCGGGGAAGTCCTACGAGCAGTACTTC. Amino acids: CASSPILRLAGKSYEQYF. The J gene is TRBJ2-7, the V gene TRBV7-9; 11 bases match TRBD2. V lost 5 bases and J lost 1; bases outside the gene matches: 13. The CDR3 runs to 18 residues. From germline, CDR1 is SEHNR and CDR2 FQNEAQ (reference sequence).

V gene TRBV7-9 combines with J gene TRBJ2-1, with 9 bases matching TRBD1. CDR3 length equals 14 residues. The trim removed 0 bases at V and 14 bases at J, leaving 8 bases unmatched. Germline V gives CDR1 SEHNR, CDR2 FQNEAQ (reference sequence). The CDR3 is CASSLAESGTGKFF. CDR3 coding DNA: TGTGCCAGCAGCTTAGCTGAGTCCGGGACAGGGAAGTTCTTC.

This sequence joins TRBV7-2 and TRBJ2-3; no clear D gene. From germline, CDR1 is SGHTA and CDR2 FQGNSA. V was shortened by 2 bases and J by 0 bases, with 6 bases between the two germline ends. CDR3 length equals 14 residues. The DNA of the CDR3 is TGTGCCAGCAGCTTATGGACCAGCACAGATACGCAGTATTTT. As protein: CASSLWTSTDTQYF.

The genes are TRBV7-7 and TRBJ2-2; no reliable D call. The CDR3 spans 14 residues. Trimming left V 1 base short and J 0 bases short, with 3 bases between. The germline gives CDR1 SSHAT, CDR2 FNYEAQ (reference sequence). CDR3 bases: TGTGCCAGCAGCTTAGGGGCGAACACCGGGGAGCTGTTTTTT. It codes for CASSLGANTGELFF.

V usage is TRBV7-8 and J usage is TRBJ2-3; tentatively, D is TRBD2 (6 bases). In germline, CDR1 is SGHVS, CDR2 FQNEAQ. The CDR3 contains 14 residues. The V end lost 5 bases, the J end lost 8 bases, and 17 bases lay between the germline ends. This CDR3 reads CASSPRLGTATQYF. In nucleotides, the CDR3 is TGTGCCAGCAGCCCTCGACTAGGGACTGCTACGCAGTATTTT.

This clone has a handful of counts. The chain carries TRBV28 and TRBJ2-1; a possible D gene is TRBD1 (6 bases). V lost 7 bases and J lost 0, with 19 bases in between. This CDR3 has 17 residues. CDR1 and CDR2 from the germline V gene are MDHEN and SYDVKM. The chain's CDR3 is CASTSSGDTSSYNEQFF. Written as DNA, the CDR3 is TGTGCCAGCACCTCCTCCGGGGACACTAGCTCCTACAATGAGCAGTTCTTC.

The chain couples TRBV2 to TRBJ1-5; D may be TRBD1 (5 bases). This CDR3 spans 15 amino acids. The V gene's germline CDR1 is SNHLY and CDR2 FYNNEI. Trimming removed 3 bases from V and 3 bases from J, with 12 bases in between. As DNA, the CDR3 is TGTGCCAGCAGTGATTATGGGGCCATCAATCAGCCCCAGCATTTT. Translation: CASSDYGAINQPQHF.

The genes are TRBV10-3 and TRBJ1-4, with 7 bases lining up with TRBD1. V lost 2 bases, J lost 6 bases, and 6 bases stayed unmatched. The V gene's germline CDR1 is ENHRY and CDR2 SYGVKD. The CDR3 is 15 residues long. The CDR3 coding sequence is TGTGCCATCAGTGAGATACAGGGGCACGATGAAAAACTGTTTTTT. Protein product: CAISEIQGHDEKLFF.

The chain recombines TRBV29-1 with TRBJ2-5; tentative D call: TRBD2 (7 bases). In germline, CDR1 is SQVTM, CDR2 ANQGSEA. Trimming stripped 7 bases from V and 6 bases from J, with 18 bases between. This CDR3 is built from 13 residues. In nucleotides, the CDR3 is TGCAGCGCCAGTGGGGGGGCGATAAAGACCCAGTACTTC. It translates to CSASGGAIKTQYF.

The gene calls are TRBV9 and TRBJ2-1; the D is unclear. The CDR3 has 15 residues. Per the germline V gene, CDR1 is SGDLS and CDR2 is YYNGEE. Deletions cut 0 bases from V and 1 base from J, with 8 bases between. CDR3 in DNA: TGTGCCAGCAGCGTAGGGCTAGTATCCTACAATGAGCAGTTCTTC. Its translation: CASSVGLVSYNEQFF.

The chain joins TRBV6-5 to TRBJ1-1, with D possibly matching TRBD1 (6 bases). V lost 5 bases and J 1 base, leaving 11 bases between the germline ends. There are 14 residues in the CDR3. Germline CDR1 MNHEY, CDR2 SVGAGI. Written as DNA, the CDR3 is TGTGCCAGCAGTACCCGGACAGAGAACACTGAAGCTTTCTTT. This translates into CASSTRTENTEAFF.

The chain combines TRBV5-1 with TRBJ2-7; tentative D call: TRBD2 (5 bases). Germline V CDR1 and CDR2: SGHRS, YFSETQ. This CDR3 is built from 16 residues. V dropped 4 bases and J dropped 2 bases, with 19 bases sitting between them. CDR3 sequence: CASSPGRSGVTYEQYF. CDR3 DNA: TGCGCCAGCAGCCCTGGCCGGTCCGGGGTTACCTACGAGCAGTACTTC.

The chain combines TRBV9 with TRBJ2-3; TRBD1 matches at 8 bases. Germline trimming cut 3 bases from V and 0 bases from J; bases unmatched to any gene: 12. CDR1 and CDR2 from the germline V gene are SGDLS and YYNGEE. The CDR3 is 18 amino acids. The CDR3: CASSARGQGTMSTDTQYF. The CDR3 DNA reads TGTGCCAGCAGCGCCCGCGGACAGGGTACGATGAGCACAGATACGCAGTATTTT.

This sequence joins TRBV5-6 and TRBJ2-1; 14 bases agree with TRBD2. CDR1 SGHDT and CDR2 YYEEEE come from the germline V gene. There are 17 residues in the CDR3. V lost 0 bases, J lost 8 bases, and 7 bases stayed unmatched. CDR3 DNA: TGTGCCAGCAGCTTGGTCAGACTAGCGGGGGGGCGGCATGAGCAGTTCTTC. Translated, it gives CASSLVRLAGGRHEQFF.

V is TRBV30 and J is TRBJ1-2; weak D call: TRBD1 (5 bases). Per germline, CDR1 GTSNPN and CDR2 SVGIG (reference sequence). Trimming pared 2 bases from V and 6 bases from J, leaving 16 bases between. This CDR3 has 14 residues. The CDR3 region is CAWSFHRGGDGYTF. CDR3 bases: TGTGCCTGGAGTTTCCACCGGGGGGGGGATGGCTACACCTTC. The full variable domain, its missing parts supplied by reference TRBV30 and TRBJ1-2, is SQTIHQWPATLVQPVGSPLSLECTVEGTSNPNLYWYRQAAGRGLQLLFYSVGIGQISSEVPQNLSASRPQDRQFILSSKKLLLSDSGFYLCAWSFHRGGDGYTFGSGTRLTVV.

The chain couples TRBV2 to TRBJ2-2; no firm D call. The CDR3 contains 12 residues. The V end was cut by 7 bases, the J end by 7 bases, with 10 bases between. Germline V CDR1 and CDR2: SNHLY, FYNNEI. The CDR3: CASTLPDGELFF. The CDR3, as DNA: TGTGCCAGCACTCTGCCGGACGGGGAGCTGTTTTTT.

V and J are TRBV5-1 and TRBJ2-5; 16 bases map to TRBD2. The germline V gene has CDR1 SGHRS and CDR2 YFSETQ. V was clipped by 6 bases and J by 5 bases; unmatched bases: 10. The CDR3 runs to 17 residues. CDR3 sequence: CASIPGTSGGAGETQYF. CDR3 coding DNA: TGCGCCAGCATCCCCGGGACTAGCGGGGGGGCCGGGGAGACCCAGTACTTC. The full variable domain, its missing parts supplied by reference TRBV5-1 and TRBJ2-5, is KAGVTQTPRYLIKTRGQQVTLSCSPISGHRSVSWYQQTPGQGLQFLFEYFSETQRNKGNFPGRFSGRQFSNSRSEMNVSTLELGDSALYLCASIPGTSGGAGETQYFGPGTRLLVL.

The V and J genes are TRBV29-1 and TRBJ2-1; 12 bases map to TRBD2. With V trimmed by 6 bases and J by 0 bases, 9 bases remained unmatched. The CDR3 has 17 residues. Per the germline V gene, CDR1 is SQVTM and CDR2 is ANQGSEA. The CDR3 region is CSVGLAGRYSSYNEQFF. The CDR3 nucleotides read TGCAGCGTCGGACTAGCGGGGAGGTATAGCTCCTACAATGAGCAGTTCTTC.

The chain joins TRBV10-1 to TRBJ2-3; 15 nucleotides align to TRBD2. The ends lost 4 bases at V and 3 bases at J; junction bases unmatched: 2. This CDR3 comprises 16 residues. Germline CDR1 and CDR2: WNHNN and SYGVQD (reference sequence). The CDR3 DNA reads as TGCGCCAGCAGTGGGGGACTAGCGGGGGGTACAGATACGCAGTATTTT. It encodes CASSGGLAGGTDTQYF.

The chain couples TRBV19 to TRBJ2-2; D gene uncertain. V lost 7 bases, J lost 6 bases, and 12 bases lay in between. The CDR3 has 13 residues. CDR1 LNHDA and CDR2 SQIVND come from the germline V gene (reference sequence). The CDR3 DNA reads TGTGCCAGTACCCTTGAGCCGGCCGGGGAGCTGTTTTTT. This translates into CASTLEPAGELFF.

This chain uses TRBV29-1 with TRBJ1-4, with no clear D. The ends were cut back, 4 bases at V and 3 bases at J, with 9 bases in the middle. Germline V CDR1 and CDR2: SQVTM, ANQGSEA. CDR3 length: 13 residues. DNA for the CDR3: TGCAGCGTTGTCGGGTACCCTAATGAAAAACTGTTTTTT. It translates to CSVVGYPNEKLFF.

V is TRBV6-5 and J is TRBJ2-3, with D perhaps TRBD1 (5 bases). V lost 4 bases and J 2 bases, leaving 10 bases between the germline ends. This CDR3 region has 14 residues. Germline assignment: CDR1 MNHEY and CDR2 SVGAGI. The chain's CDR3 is CASSLIGVTDTQYF. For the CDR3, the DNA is TGTGCCAGCAGTTTGATAGGGGTCACAGATACGCAGTATTTT.